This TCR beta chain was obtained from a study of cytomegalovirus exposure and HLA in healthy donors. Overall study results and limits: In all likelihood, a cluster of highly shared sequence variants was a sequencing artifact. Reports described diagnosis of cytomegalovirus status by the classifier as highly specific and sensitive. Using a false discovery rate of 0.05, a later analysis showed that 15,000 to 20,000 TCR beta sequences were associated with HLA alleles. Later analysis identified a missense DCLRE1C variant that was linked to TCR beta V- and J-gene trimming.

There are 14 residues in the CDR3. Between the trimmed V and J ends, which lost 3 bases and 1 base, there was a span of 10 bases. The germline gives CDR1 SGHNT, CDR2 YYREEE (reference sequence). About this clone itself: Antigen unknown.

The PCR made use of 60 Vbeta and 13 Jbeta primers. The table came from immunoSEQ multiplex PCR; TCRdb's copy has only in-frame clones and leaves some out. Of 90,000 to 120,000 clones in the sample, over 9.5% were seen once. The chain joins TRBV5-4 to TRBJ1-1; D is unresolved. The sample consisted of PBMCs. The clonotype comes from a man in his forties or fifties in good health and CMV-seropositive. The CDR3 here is CASSSARENTEAFF. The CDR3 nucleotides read TGTGCCAGCAGCTCCGCGAGGGAGAACACTGAAGCTTTCTTT.